This is a list of T cell receptor beta chains from one sample in a study of blood T cell repertoires in COVID-19. Measured with immunoSEQ multiplex PCR; TCRdb has only the in-frame clones, and not every one. The table records over 150,000 clones, 84% of them present only once. Sample: peripheral blood. These receptors came from a man aged 18 to 29 with active or convalescent COVID-19. CDR3s include the opening cysteine and the closing phenylalanine or tryptophan. The size entry is marked missing in some rows and otherwise reads once, few, many or a size class.

>TRBV5-6|NA|TRBJ1-4|14
CASSLEGAGEKLFF
>TRBV28|NA|TRBJ2-7|15
CASSLSSGSSYEQYF
>TRBV23-1|NA|TRBJ1-2|18
CASSRQTVILIANYGYTF
>TRBV5-1|NA|TRBJ2-5|14
CASSLDAGPGTQYF
>TRBV20-1|NA|TRBJ1-1|11
CSAREQGLTFF
>TRBV3-1/TRBV3-2|NA|TRBJ2-7|14
CASSQVSRSYEQYF
>TRBV4-2|NA|TRBJ1-4|16
CASSHPSGQGNEKLFF
>TRBV4-1|NA|TRBJ2-5|15
CASSQDYGMGKTQYF
>TRBV24-1|NA|TRBJ2-2|13
CATSDTTSGELFF
>TRBV7-2|NA|TRBJ2-1|15
CASSLLAGERSEQFF
>TRBV7-9|few|TRBJ1-2|14
CASSLEAGFHGYTF
>TRBV7-2|NA|TRBJ2-7|16
CASSPEGSFRTYEQYF